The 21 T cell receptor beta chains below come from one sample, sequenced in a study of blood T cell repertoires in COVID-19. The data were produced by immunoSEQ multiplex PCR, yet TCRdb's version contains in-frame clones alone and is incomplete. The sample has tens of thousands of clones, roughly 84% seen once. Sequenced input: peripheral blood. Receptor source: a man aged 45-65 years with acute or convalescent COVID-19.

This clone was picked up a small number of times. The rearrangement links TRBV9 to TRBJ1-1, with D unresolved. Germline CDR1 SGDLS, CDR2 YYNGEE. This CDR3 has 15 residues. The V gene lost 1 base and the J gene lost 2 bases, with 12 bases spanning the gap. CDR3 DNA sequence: TGTGCCAGCAGCGTAACTGGAGGTACTAACACTGAAGCTTTCTTT. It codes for CASSVTGGTNTEAFF.

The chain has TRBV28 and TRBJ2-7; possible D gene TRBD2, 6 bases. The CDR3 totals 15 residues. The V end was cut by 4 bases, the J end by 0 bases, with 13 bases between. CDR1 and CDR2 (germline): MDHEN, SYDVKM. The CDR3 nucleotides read TGTGCCAGCAGTTGGGCGGGGCCTATCTCCTACGAGCAGTACTTC. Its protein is CASSWAGPISYEQYF.

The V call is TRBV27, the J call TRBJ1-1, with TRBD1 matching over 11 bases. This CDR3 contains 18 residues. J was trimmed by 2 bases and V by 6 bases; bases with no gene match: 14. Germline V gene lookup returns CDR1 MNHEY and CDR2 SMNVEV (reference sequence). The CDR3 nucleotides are TGTGCCAGCAGCTACCTCAAACGGGGGACAGGGGGAAACACTGAAGCTTTCTTT. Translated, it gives CASSYLKRGTGGNTEAFF.

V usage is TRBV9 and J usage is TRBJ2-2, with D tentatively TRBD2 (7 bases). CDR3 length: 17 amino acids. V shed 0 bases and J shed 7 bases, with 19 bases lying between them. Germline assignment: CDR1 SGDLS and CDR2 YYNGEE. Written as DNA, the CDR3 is TGTGCCAGCAGCGTAGGCTGGGGGGGGCGATCAAGCGGGGAGCTGTTTTTT. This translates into CASSVGWGGRSSGELFF.

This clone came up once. Here the CDR3 reads CASSGTSGQRDTQYF. CDR3 sequence (DNA): TGTGCCAGCAGTGGAACTAGCGGGCAACGAGATACGCAGTATTTT. V usage is TRBV6-4 and J usage is TRBJ2-3; TRBD2 matches 9 bases. Germline lookup yields CDR1 MRHNA and CDR2 SNTAGT. J gave up 5 bases and V 4 bases, and 7 bases lay outside the gene matches. The length of the CDR3 is 15 residues.

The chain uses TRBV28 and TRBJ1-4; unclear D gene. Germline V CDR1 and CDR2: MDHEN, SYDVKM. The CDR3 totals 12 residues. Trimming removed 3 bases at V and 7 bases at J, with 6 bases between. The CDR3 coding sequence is TGTGCCAGCAGTTTCCCAGGTGAAAAACTGTTTTTT. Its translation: CASSFPGEKLFF.

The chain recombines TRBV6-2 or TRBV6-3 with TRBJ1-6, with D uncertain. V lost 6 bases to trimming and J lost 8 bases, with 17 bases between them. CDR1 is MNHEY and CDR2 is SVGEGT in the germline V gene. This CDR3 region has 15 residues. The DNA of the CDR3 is TGTGCCAGCAGCCCCTTCGGCCATCGGGATTCACCCCTCCACTTT. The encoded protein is CASSPFGHRDSPLHF.

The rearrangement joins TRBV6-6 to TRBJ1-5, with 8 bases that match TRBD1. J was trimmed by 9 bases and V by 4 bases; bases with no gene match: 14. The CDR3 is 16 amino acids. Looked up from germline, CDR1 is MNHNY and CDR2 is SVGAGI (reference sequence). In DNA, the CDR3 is TGTGCCAGCAGTTCCGGGACAGGCAAACCCGTGGGGCCCCAGCATTTT. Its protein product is CASSSGTGKPVGPQHF.

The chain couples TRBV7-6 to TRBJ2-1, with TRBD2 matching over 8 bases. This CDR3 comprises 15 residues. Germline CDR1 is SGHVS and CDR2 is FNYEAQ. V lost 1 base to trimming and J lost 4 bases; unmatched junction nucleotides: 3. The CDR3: CASSLGTSYYNEQFF. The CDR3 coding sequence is TGTGCCAGCAGCTTAGGGACTAGCTATTACAATGAGCAGTTCTTC.

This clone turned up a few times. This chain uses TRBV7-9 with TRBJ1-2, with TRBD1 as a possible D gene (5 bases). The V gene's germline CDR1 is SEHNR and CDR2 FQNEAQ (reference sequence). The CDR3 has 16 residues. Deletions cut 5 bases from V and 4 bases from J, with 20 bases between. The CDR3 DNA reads TGTGCCAGCAGCGCCCCGGGGGGGTCGCCCAGCTATGGCTACACCTTC. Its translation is CASSAPGGSPSYGYTF.

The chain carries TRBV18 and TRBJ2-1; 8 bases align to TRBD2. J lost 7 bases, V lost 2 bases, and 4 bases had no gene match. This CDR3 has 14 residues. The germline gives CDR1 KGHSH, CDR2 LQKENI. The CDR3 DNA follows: TGTGCCAGCTCACCAGCGGGAGGACAGAATGAGCAGTTCTTC. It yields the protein CASSPAGGQNEQFF. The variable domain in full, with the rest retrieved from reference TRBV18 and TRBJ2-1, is NAGVMQNPRHLVRRRGQEARLRCSPMKGHSHVYWYRQLPEEGLKFMVYLQKENIIDESGMPKERFSAEFPKEGPSILRIQQVVRGDSAAYFCASSPAGGQNEQFFGPGTRLTVL.

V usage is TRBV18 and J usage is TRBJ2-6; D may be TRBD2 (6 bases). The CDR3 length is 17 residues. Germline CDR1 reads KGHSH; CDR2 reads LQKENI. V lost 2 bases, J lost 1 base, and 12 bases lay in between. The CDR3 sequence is CASSPGQGGSGANVLTF. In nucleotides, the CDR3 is TGTGCCAGCTCACCAGGGCAGGGAGGATCTGGGGCCAACGTCCTGACTTTC.

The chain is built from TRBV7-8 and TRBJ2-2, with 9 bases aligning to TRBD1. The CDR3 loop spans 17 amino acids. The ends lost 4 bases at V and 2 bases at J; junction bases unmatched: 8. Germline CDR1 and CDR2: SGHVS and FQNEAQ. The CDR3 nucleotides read TGTGCCAGCAGCTGGCAACCGGGACAGGGAAACACCGGGGAGCTGTTTTTT. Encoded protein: CASSWQPGQGNTGELFF.

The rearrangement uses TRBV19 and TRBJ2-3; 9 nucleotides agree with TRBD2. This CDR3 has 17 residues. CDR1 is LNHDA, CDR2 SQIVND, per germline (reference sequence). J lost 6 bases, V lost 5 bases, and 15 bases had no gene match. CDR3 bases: TGTGCCAGTAGTGCAACACCGGGACTAGCTGGGGGGGATACGCAGTATTTT. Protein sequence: CASSATPGLAGGDTQYF.

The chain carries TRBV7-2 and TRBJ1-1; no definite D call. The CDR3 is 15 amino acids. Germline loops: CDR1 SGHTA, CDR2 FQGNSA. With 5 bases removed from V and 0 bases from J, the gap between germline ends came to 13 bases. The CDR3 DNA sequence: TGTGCCAGCAGCCCGAGGTCCGAGGTGAACACTGAAGCTTTCTTT. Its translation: CASSPRSEVNTEAFF.

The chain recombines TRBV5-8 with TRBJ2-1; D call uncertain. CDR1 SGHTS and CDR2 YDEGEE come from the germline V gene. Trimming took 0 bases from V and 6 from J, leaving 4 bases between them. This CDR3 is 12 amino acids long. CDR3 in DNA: TGTGCCAGCAGCTTGGGAGGCAATGAGCAGTTCTTC. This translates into CASSLGGNEQFF.

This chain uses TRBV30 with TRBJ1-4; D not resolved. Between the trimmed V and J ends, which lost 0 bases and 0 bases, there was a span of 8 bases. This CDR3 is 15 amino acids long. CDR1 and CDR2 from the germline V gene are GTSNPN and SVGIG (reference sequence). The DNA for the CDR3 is TGTGCCTGGAGTGTAGACATCGCAACTAATGAAAAACTGTTTTTT. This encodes CAWSVDIATNEKLFF.

CDR3 sequence: CAIRRTSVSTGELFF. CDR3 coding DNA: TGTGCCATCAGAAGGACTAGCGTCTCCACCGGGGAGCTGTTTTTT. This rearrangement joins TRBV10-3 to TRBJ2-2; 9 bases align to TRBD2. V lost 6 bases, J lost 4 bases, and 6 bases stayed unmatched. From germline, CDR1 is ENHRY and CDR2 SYGVKD. CDR3 length: 15 residues.

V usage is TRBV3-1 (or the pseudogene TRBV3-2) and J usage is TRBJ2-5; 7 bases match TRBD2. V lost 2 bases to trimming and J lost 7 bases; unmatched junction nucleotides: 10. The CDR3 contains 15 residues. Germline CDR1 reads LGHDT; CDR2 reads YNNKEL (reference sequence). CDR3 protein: CASSQPRGGVRTQYF. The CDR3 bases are TGTGCCAGCAGCCAACCTAGGGGAGGGGTCCGGACCCAGTACTTC.

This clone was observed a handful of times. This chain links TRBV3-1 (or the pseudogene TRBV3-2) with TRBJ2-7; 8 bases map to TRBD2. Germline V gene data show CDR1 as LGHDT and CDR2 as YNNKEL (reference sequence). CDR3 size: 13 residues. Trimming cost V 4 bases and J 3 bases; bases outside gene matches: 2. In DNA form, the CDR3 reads TGTGCCAGCAGCCCGGGACTAGACTACGAGCAGTACTTC. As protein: CASSPGLDYEQYF.

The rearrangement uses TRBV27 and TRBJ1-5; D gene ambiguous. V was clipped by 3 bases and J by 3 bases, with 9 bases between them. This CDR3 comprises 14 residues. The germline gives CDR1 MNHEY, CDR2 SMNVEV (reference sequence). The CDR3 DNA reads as TGTGCCAGCAGTTTTTCAGGTTTCAATCAGCCCCAGCATTTT. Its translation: CASSFSGFNQPQHF.